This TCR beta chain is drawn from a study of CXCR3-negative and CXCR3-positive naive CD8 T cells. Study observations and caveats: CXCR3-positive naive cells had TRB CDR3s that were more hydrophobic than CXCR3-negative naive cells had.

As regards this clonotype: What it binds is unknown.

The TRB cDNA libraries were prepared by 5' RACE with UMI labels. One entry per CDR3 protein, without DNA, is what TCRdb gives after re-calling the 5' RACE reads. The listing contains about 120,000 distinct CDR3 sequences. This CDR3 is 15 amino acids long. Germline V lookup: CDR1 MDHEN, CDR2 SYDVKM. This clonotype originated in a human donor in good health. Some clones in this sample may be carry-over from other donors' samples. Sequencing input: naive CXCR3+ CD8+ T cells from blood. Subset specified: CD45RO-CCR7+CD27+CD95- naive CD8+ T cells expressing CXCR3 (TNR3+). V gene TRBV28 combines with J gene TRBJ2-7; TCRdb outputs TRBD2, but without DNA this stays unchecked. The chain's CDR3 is CASSSGLAGVYEQYF.